Reported below is one T cell receptor (beta chain). Antigen specificity is unknown. Germline lookup yields CDR1 LNHDA and CDR2 SQIVND (reference sequence). The CDR3 has 14 amino acids. V shed 4 bases and J shed 8 bases, with 15 bases lying between them. TCRdb's copy holds only in-frame clones and misses some; the assay was immunoSEQ multiplex PCR. This table holds under 300,000 clones, 80% to 85% found once. This sample stems from a study of Tregs in tolerant kidney transplant recipients. General study findings and limits: Validation in larger populations is needed because few patients were studied. This study did not directly address biological reproducibility.

Unstimulated regulatory T cells (CD4+CD25+CD127-), CD4+CD25- non-regulatory cells, CD4 and CD8 cells were FACS-sorted from thawed PBMCs. The rearrangement uses TRBV19 and TRBJ2-1; D is perhaps TRBD2 (6 bases). The clonotype was recovered from a human donor in good health. Sequencing was performed on CD4+ T cells from blood. CDR3 nucleotide sequence: TGTGCCAGTAGTACCCAAGGAGGGGTCGATGAGCAGTTCTTC. The encoded protein is CASSTQGGVDEQFF.